This T cell receptor beta chain stems from a study of shared clonotypes between healthy human individuals. General study findings and limits: About 5.2% was the fraction of naive CD4 clonotypes found shared across several donors.

As regards this clone: The antigen remains unidentified.

There were only Caucasian adults among the donors, and all lived in Nashville, Tennessee. CD45RA-negative memory and CD45RA+ naive subsets were split from the CD4+ cells. Sequenced by immunoSEQ multiplex PCR; TCRdb stores in-frame clones only, minus some. The sample includes just over 2,000,000 clones, 85% to 95% of them seen just once. With V trimmed by 4 bases and J by 5 bases, 5 bases remained unmatched. This CDR3 region has 14 residues. Germline lookup yields CDR1 SGHRS and CDR2 YFSETQ. The chain combines TRBV5-1 with TRBJ2-7; 11 nucleotides match TRBD1. Sequencing used naive CD4+ T cells sorted from blood. The subset was: CD45RA+ positively selected. The source of this sequence is a man younger than 35 in good health. The CDR3 region has the DNA TGCGCCAGCAGCGCGGGACAGGGGGTCGACGAGCAGTACTTC. It encodes CASSAGQGVDEQYF.